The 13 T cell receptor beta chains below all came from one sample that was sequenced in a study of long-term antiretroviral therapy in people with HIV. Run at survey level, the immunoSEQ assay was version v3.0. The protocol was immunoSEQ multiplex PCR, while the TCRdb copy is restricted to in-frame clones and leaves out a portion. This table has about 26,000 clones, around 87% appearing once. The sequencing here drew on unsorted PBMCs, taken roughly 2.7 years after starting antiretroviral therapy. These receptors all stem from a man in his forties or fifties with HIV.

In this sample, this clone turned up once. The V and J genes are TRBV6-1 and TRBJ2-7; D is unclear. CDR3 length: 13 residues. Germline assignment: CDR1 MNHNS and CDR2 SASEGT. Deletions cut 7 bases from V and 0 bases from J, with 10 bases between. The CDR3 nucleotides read TGTGCCAGCACGAGCGCTCCCTCCTACGAGCAGTACTTC. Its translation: CASTSAPSYEQYF.

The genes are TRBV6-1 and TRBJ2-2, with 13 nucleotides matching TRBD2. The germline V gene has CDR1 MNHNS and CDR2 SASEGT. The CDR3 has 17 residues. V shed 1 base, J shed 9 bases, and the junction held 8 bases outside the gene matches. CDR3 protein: CASSEVGLAGEVRELFF. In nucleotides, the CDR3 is TGTGCCAGCAGTGAAGTCGGACTAGCGGGAGAAGTAAGGGAGCTGTTTTTT.

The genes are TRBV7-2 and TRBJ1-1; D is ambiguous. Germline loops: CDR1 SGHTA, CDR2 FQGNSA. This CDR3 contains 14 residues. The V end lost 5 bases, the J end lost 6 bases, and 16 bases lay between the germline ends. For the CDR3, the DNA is TGTGCCAGCAGCCCGCGGGGTGGTCGGCCTGAAGCTTTCTTT. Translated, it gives CASSPRGGRPEAFF. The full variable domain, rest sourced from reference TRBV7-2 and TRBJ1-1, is GAGVSQSPSNKVTEKGKDVELRCDPISGHTALYWYRQSLGQGLEFLIYFQGNSAPDKSGLPSDRFSAERTGGSVSTLTIQRTQQEDSAVYLCASSPRGGRPEAFFGQGTRLTVV.

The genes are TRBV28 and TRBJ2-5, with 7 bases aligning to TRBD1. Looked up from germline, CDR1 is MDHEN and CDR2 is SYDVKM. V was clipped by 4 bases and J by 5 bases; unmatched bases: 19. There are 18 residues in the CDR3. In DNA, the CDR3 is TGTGCCAGCAGTTCTACTGGGGTGACAGGGACCGGGTGGGAGACCCAGTACTTC. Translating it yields CASSSTGVTGTGWETQYF.

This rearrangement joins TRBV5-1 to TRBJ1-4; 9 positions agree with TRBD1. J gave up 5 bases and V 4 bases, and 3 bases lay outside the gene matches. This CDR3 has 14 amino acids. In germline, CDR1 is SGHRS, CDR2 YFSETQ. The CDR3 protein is CASSGGTGNEKLFF. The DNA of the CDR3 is TGCGCCAGCAGCGGAGGGACAGGGAATGAAAAACTGTTTTTT.

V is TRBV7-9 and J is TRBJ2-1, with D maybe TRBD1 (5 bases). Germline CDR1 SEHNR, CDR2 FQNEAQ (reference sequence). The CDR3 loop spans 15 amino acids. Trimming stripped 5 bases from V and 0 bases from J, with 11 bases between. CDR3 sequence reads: CASSPSGASYNEQFF. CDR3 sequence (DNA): TGTGCCAGCAGCCCCAGTGGGGCCTCCTACAATGAGCAGTTCTTC. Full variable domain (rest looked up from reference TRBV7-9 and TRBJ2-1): DTGVSQNPRHKITKRGQNVTFRCDPISEHNRLYWYRQTLGQGPEFLTYFQNEAQLEKSRLLSDRFSAERPKGSFSTLEIQRTEQGDSAMYLCASSPSGASYNEQFFGPGTRLTVL.

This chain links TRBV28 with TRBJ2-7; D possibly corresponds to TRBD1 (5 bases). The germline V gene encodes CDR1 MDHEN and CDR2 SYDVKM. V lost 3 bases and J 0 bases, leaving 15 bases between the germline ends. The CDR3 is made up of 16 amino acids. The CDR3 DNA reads TGTGCCAGCAGTTTGGGGCCCAGGGTCAGCTCCTACGAGCAGTACTTC. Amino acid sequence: CASSLGPRVSSYEQYF.

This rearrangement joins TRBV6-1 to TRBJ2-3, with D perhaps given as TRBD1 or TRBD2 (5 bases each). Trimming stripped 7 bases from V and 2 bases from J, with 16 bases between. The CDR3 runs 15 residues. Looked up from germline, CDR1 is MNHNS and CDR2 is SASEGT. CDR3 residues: CASITLSGTTDTQYF. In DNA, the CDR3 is TGTGCCAGCATCACCCTTTCGGGGACCACAGATACGCAGTATTTT.

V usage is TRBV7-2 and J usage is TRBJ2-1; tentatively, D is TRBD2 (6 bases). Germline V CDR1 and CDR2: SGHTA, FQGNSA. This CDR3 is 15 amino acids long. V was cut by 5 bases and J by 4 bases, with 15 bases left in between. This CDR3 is CASSDRLDPYNEQFF. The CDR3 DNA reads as TGTGCCAGCAGCGATCGACTAGATCCTTACAATGAGCAGTTCTTC.

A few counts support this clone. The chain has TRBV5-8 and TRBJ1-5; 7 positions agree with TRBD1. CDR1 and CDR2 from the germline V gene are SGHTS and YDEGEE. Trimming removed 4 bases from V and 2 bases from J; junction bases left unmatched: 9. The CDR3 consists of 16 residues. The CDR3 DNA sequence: TGTGCCAGCAGCCTGGAAACAACAGGGGGCAATCAGCCCCAGCATTTT. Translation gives CASSLETTGGNQPQHF.

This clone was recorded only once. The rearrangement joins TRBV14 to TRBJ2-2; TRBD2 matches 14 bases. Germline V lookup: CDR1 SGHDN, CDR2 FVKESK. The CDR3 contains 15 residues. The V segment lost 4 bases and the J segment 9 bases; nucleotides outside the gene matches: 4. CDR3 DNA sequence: TGTGCCAGCAGCCCGGGACTAGCGGGAGTCTGGGAGCTGTTTTTT. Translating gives CASSPGLAGVWELFF.

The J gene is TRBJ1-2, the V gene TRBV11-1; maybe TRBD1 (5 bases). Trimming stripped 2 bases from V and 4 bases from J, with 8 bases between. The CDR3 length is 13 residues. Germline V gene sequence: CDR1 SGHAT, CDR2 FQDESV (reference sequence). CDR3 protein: CASSLQGSYGYTF. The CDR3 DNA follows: TGTGCCAGCAGCTTACAGGGTTCCTATGGCTACACCTTC.

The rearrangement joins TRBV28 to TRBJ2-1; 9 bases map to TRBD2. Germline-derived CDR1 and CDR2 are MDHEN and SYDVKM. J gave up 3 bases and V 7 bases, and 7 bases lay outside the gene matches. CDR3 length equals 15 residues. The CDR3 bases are TGTGCCAGCAAGCCCCAACTAGCGGGCTACAATGAGCAGTTCTTC. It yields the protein CASKPQLAGYNEQFF.